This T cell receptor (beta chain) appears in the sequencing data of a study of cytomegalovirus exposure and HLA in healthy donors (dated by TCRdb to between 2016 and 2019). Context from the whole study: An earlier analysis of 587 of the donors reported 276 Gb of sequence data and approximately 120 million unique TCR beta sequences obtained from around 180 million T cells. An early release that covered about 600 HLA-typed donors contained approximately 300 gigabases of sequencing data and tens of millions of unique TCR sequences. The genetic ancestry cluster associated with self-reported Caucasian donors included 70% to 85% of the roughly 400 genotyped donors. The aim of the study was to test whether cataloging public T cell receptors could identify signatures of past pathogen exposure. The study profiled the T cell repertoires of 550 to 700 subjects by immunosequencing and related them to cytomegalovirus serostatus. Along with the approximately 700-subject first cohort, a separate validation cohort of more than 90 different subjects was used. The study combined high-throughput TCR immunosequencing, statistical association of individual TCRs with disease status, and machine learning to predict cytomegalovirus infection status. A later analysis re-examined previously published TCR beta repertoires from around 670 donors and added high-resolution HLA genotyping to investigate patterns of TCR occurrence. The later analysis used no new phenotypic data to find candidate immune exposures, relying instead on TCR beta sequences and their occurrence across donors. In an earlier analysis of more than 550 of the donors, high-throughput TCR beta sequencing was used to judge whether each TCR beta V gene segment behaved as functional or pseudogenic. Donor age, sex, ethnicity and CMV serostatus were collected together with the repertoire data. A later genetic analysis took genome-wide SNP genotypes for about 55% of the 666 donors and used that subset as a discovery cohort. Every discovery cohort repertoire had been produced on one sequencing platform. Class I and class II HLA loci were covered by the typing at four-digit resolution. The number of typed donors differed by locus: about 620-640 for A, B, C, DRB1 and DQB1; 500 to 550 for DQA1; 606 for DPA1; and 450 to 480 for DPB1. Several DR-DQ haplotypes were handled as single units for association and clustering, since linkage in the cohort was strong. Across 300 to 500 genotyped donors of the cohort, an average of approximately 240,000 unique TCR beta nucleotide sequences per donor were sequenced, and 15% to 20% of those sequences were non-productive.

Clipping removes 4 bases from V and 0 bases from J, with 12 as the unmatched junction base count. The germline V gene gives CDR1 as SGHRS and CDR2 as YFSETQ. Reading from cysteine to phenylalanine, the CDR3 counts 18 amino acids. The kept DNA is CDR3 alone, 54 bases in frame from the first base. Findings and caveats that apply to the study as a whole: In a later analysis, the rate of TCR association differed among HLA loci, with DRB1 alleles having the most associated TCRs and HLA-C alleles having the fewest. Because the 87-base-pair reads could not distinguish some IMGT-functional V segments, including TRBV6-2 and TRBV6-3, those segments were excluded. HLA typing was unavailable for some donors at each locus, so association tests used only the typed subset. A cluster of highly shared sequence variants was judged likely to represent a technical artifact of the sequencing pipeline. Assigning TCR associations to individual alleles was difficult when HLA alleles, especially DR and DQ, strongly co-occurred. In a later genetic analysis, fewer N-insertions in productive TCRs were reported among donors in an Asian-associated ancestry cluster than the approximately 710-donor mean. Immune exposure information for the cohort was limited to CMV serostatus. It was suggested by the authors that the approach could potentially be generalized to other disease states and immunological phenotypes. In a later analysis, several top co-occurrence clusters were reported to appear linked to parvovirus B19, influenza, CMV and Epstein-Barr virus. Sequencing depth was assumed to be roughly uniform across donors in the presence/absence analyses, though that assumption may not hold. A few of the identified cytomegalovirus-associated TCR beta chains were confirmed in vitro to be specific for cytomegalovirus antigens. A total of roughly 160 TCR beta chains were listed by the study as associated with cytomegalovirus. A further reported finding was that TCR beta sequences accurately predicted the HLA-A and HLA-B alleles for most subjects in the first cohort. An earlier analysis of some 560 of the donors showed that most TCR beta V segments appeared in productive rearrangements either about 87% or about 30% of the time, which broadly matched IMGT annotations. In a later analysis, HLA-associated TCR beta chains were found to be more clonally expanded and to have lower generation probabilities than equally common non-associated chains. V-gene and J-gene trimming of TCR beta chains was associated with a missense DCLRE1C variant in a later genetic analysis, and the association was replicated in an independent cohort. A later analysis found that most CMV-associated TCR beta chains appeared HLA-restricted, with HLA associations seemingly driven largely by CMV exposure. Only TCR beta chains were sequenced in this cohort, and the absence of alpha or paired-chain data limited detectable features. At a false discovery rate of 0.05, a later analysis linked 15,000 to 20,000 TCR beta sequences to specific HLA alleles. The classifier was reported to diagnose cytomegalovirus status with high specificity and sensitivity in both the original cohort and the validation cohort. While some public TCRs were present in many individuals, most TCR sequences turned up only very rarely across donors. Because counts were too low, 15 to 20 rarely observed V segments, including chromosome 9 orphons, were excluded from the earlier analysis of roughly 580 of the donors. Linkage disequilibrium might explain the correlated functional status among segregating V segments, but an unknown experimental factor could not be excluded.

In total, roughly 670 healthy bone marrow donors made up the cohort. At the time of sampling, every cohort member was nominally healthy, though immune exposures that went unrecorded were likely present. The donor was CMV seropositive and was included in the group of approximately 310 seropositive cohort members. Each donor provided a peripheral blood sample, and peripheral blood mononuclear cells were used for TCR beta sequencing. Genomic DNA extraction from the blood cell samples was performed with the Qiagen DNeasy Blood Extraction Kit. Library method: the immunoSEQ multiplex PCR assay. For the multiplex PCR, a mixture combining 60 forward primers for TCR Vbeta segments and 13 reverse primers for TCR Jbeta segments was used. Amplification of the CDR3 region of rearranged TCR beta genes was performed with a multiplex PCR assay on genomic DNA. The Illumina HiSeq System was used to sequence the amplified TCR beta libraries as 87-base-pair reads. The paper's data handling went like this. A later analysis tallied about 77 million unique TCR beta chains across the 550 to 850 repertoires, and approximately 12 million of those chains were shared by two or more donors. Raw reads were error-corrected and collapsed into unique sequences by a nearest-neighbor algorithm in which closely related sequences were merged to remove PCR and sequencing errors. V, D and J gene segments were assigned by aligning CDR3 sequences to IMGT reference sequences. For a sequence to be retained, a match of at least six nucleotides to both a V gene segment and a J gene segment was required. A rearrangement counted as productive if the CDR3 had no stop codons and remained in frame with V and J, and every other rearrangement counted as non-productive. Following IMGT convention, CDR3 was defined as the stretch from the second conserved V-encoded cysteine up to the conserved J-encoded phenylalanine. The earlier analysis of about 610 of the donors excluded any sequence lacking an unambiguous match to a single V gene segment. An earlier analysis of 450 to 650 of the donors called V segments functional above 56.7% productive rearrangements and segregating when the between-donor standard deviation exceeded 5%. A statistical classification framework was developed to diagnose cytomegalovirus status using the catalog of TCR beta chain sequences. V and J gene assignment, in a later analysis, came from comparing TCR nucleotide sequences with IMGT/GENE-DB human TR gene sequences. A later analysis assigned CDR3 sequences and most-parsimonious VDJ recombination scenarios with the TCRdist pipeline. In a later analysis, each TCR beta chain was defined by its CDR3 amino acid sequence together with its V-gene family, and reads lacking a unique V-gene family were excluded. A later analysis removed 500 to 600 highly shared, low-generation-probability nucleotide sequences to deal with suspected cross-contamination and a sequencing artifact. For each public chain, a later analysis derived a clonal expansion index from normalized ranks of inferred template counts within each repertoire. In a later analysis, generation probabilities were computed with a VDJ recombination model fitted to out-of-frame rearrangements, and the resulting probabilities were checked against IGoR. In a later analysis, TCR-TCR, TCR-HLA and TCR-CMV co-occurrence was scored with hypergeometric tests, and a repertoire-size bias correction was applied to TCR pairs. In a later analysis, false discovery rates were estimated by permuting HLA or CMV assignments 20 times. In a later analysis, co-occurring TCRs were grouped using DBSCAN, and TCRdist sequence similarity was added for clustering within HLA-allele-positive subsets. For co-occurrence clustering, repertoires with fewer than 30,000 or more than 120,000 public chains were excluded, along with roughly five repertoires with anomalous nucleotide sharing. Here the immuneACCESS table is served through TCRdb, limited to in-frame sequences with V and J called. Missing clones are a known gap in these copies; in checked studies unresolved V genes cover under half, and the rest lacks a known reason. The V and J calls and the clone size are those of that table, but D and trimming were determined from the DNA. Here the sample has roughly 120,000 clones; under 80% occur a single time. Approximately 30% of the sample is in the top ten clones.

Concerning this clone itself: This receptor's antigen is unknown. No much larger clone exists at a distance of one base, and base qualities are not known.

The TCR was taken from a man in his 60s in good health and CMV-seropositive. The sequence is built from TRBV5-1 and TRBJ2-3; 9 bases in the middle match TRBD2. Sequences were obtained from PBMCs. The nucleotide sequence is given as TGCGCCAGCAGCCCCCGGGCTAGCGGGGTCCTTAGCACAGATACGCAGTATTTT. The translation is CASSPRASGVLSTDTQYF.